The 28 T cell receptor beta chains reported below all come from one sample, sequenced in a study of blood T cells in healthy people across ages. Combining a sample-barcoded 5' primer with a J-beta primer mix, a second PCR ran for 7 to 11 cycles. TCRdb fed the 5' RACE reads into MiXCR, producing one record per CDR3 protein. In the table there are hundreds of thousands of distinct CDR3 sequences, more than 45% of which are singletons. Sequencing was performed on blood. These receptor sequences come from a man at least 80 years old in good health.

This chain uses TRBV21-1 with TRBJ2-5; no DNA check was done on the table's D call, TRBD1. TRBV21-1 counts as a pseudogene. CDR3 length: 13 residues. For the CDR3, the DNA is TGTACCAGCAGCAAACAGGGGAGGGAGACCCAGTACTTC. The encoded protein is CTSSKQGRETQYF.

Only a few counts were recorded for this clonotype. V and J are TRBV7-8 and TRBJ2-7; 10 bases are shared with TRBD1. Germline lookup yields CDR1 SGHVS and CDR2 FQNEAQ. After removal of 1 base from V and 1 base from J, the junction contained 13 bases not matched to a gene. This CDR3 is built from 19 residues. CDR3 sequence reads: CASSLGIPPGQGISYEQYF. Here the CDR3 DNA reads TGTGCCAGCAGCTTAGGGATTCCTCCGGGACAGGGGATTTCCTACGAGCAGTACTTC. The whole variable domain, remainder taken from reference TRBV7-8 and TRBJ2-7, is GAGVSQSPRYKVAKRGQDVALRCDPISGHVSLFWYQQALGQGPEFLTYFQNEAQLDKSGLPSDRFFAERPEGSVSTLKIQRTQQEDSAVYLCASSLGIPPGQGISYEQYFGPGTRLTVT.

This clonotype was recorded many times. V gene TRBV3-1 combines with J gene TRBJ2-5, with a weak D call TRBD1 (7 bases). Germline V gene sequence: CDR1 LGHDT, CDR2 YNNKEL (reference sequence). This CDR3 is 13 amino acids long. Trimming left V 11 bases short and J 5 bases short, with 18 bases between. This chain's CDR3 is CASSQGGQETQYF. The CDR3 DNA follows: TGTGCCTCTTCGCAGGGGGGCCAGGAGACCCAGTACTTC.

This clonotype was found once. The chain links TRBV20-1 to TRBJ1-4, with D possibly TRBD1 on 6 matching bases. The CDR3 extends over 15 amino acids. The germline V and J ends were trimmed by 6 bases and 3 bases, with 17 bases remaining between them. Germline V CDR1 and CDR2: DFQATT, SNEGSKA (reference sequence). In nucleotides, the CDR3 is TGCAGTGCGCGAGCAGACCAGGGGTCTAATGAAAAACTGTTTTTT. Its translation: CSARADQGSNEKLFF.

Many counts were recorded for this clonotype. V is TRBV6-5 and J is TRBJ1-2; 7 nucleotides align to TRBD1. Germline CDR1 is MNHEY and CDR2 is SVGAGI. This CDR3 contains 14 residues. Losses at the gene ends were 5 bases for V and 8 bases for J; bases not matched to a gene: 11. The chain's CDR3 is CASSTGDLASGYTF. Here the CDR3 DNA reads TGTGCCAGCAGTACAGGGGATCTCGCTTCGGGCTACACCTTC.

The rearrangement uses TRBV27 and TRBJ1-6; 10 nucleotides agree with TRBD1. V was clipped by 1 base and J by 8 bases; unmatched bases: 2. The CDR3 contains 15 residues. CDR1 is MNHEY, CDR2 SMNVEV, per germline (reference sequence). In DNA form, the CDR3 reads TGTGCCAGCAGTTTATTGACAGGGGGCGATTCACCCCTCCACTTT. Translated, it gives CASSLLTGGDSPLHF.

The chain joins TRBV7-2 to TRBJ2-5, with TRBD2 identical over 10 bases. Gene TRBJ2-7 matches the end of the DNA better, so the J call may be wrong. CDR1 is SGHTA and CDR2 is FQGNSA in the germline V gene. The CDR3 sequence is 15 residues long. DNA for the CDR3: TGTGCCAGCAGCACCACTAGCGGGACTGCCTACGAGCAGTACTTC. Protein: CASSTTSGTAYEQYF.

The rearrangement uses TRBV18 and TRBJ2-7; 7 bases match TRBD1. The CDR3 runs 14 residues. The germline gives CDR1 KGHSH, CDR2 LQKENI. J lost 4 bases, V lost 5 bases, and 8 bases had no gene match. The CDR3 nucleotides read TGTGCCAGCTCAGACAGGGTATCGATGTACGAGCAGTACTTC. Residues: CASSDRVSMYEQYF.

This clonotype was counted only a few times. The chain couples TRBV5-1 to TRBJ2-5; either TRBD1 or TRBD2 may fit D (5 bases each). V was shortened by 7 bases and J by 0 bases, with 25 bases between the two germline ends. This CDR3 is 18 amino acids long. Germline CDR1 is SGHRS and CDR2 is YFSETQ. The CDR3 region is CASGGRSERPGNQETQYF. The CDR3 DNA reads as TGCGCCAGCGGGGGTCGTAGTGAACGTCCAGGTAACCAAGAGACCCAGTACTTC. The variable domain in full, completed from reference TRBV5-1 and TRBJ2-5, reads KAGVTQTPRYLIKTRGQQVTLSCSPISGHRSVSWYQQTPGQGLQFLFEYFSETQRNKGNFPGRFSGRQFSNSRSEMNVSTLELGDSALYLCASGGRSERPGNQETQYFGPGTRLLVL.

In this sample, this clonotype turned up a few times. V usage is TRBV20-1 and J usage is TRBJ2-1; 12 positions agree with TRBD1. The V and J ends lost 2 bases and 6 bases, in that order; junction bases with no gene match: 8. Germline values: CDR1 DFQATT, CDR2 SNEGSKA (reference sequence). This CDR3 contains 16 residues. The CDR3 is CSARPWGQGARNEQFF. The CDR3 DNA reads TGCAGTGCTAGACCCTGGGGACAGGGGGCGCGCAATGAGCAGTTCTTC.

This sequence joins TRBV5-1 and TRBJ2-3; 7 bases are shared with TRBD1. This CDR3 comprises 16 residues. J was trimmed by 14 bases and V by 3 bases; bases with no gene match: 21. In germline, CDR1 is SGHRS, CDR2 YFSETQ. The DNA for the CDR3 is TGCGCCAGCAGCTCCCAGGCAGGGGGTGTCGCGATGGTGGGGTATTTT. This sequence encodes CASSSQAGGVAMVGYF.

As regards this clonotype: Sequence at one end of the junction differs from germline and may be a read error. The rearrangement links TRBV5-5 to TRBJ2-5; 10 bases are a match to TRBD2. Germline V gene data show CDR1 as SGHKS and CDR2 as YYEKEE (reference sequence). This CDR3 contains 16 residues. CDR3 coding DNA: TGTGCCAGTAGCTTTTCGGTAGCGGGAGGAATGGAGACCCAGTACTTC. This translates into CASSFSVAGGMETQYF.

This clonotype occurred many times. Relative to the germline gene, one junction end is altered; a read error may explain this. The V call is TRBV5-1, the J call TRBJ1-1, with a tentative D call TRBD1 (6 bases). The CDR3 has 14 residues. Germline V CDR1 and CDR2: SGHRS, YFSETQ. The DNA for the CDR3 is TGTGCCAGCAGCTTGGCAGGGGCGAACACTGAAGCTTTCTTT. Translating gives CASSLAGANTEAFF.

The chain carries TRBV25-1 and TRBJ1-2; D remains ambiguous. CDR1 and CDR2 from the germline V gene are MGHDK and SYGVNS. This CDR3 comprises 13 residues. Trimming cost V 9 bases and J 5 bases, with 16 bases left between them. The CDR3 DNA is TGTGCCAGTGCCTTCGCCGGGTTTTATGGCTACACCTTC. Protein: CASAFAGFYGYTF.

This clonotype was counted only a few times. The chain couples TRBV5-1 to TRBJ2-5; 10 bases fit TRBD1. There are 13 residues in the CDR3. CDR1 is SGHRS, CDR2 YFSETQ, per germline. V shed 8 bases, J shed 11 bases, and the junction held 12 bases outside the gene matches. The CDR3, as DNA: TGCGCCAGTCAACAGGGACAGGGGTTGGATCAGTACTTC. Its translation: CASQQGQGLDQYF.

This chain joins TRBV9 and TRBJ2-2; D is perhaps TRBD2 (5 bases). The CDR3 contains 13 residues. V shed 3 bases and J shed 7 bases, with 10 bases lying between them. Germline lookup yields CDR1 SGDLS and CDR2 YYNGEE. CDR3 sequence: CASSDGLRGELFF. The CDR3 coding sequence is TGTGCCAGCAGCGATGGACTCCGCGGGGAGCTGTTTTTT. The whole variable domain, filled in from reference TRBV9 and TRBJ2-2, reads DSGVTQTPKHLITATGQRVTLRCSPRSGDLSVYWYQQSLDQGLQFLIQYYNGEERAKGNILERFSAQQFPDLHSELNLSSLELGDSALYFCASSDGLRGELFFGEGSRLTVL.

V is TRBV2 and J is TRBJ2-7; 7 bases map to TRBD2. The better agreement between TRBJ2-5 and the DNA end casts doubt on the J call. Germline V gene lookup returns CDR1 SNHLY and CDR2 FYNNEI. The CDR3 loop spans 14 amino acids. The CDR3 DNA reads TGTGCCAACTCGCTTGGACTAGGTAGCGAGACCCAGTACTTC. Protein: CANSLGLGSETQYF.

This clonotype was counted only a few times. V is TRBV7-6 and J is TRBJ1-2; 8 bases map to TRBD1. This CDR3 comprises 16 residues. V trimming: 3 bases; J trimming: 7 bases; junction bases outside the gene matches: 13. CDR1 and CDR2 (germline): SGHVS, FNYEAQ. The CDR3 sequence is CASSLKPQGEGSGYTF. CDR3 DNA sequence: TGTGCCAGCAGCTTGAAACCACAGGGGGAAGGGAGTGGCTACACCTTC. The variable domain in full, with the rest retrieved from reference TRBV7-6 and TRBJ1-2, is GAGVSQSPRYKVTKRGQDVALRCDPISGHVSLYWYRQALGQGPEFLTYFNYEAQQDKSGLPNDRFSAERPEGSISTLTIQRTEQRDSAMYRCASSLKPQGEGSGYTFGSGTRLTVV.

The genes are TRBV20-1 and TRBJ2-7; a weak D match, TRBD1 (6 bases). The V gene lost 6 bases and the J gene lost 0 bases, with 12 bases spanning the gap. The germline gives CDR1 DFQATT, CDR2 SNEGSKA (reference sequence). This CDR3 is built from 13 residues. In DNA form, the CDR3 reads TGCAGTGCGGTCCCGGGACACTCCTACGAGCAGTACTTC. Translated, it gives CSAVPGHSYEQYF.

This clonotype showed up just a few times. This sequence joins TRBV7-2 and TRBJ2-7, with 9 bases that match TRBD2. Germline loops: CDR1 SGHTA, CDR2 FQGNSA. After removal of 3 bases from V and 2 bases from J, the junction contained 2 bases not matched to a gene. This CDR3 contains 14 residues. The CDR3 DNA reads as TGTGCCAGCAGCTTCATAGCGGGAGCCTACGAGCAGTACTTC. Translation gives CASSFIAGAYEQYF.

V and J are TRBV4-3 and TRBJ1-6; D call uncertain. This CDR3 is 13 amino acids long. Trimming left V 4 bases short and J 10 bases short, with 11 bases between. Looked up from germline, CDR1 is LGHNA and CDR2 is YSLEER. The CDR3 nucleotides are TGCGCCAGCAGCCCCGAACACCCCTCACCCCTCCACTTT. Residues: CASSPEHPSPLHF.

V is TRBV27 and J is TRBJ2-5; 8 bases are shared with TRBD1. The J call may be mistaken, given a closer DNA end match to TRBJ2-7. Germline CDR1 reads MNHEY; CDR2 reads SMNVEV (reference sequence). The CDR3 loop spans 14 amino acids. In nucleotides, the CDR3 is TGTGCCAGCGGGCGGACAGGGATCTCCTACGAGCAGTACTTC. This gives the protein CASGRTGISYEQYF.

The chain uses TRBV3-1 and TRBJ1-1; TRBD1 might be the D (5 bases). Between the trimmed V and J ends, which lost 4 bases and 5 bases, there was a span of 14 bases. In germline, CDR1 is LGHDT, CDR2 YNNKEL (reference sequence). The CDR3 sequence is 14 residues long. The CDR3 region is CASSLGMGGTEAFF. The CDR3 region has the DNA TGTGCCAGCAGCCTAGGCATGGGGGGTACTGAAGCTTTCTTT. The variable domain in full, completed from reference TRBV3-1 and TRBJ1-1, reads DTAVSQTPKYLVTQMGNDKSIKCEQNLGHDTMYWYKQDSKKFLKIMFSYNNKELIINETVPNRFSPKSPDKAHLNLHINSLELGDSAVYFCASSLGMGGTEAFFGQGTRLTVV.

Note on this clonotype: A much bigger clone sits one base away, suggesting this may be a read error. The chain joins TRBV12-3 or TRBV12-4 to TRBJ2-7; D not certain. Between the trimmed V and J ends, which lost 6 bases and 3 bases, there was a span of 9 bases. This CDR3 comprises 12 residues. CDR3 amino acids: CASSLQHYEQYF. The CDR3, as DNA: TGTGCCAGCAGCCTACAGCACTACGAGCAGTACTTC.

The table lists this clonotype with a few counts. The chain employs TRBV20-1 and TRBJ2-4; D may correspond to TRBD1 or TRBD2 (7 bases each). V lost 2 bases, J lost 1 base, and 15 bases lay in between. This CDR3 has 16 residues. From germline, CDR1 is DFQATT and CDR2 SNEGSKA (reference sequence). The CDR3 bases are TGCAGTGCTAGACGGAACAGGGGAGGGGCCAAAAACATTCAGTACTTC. Amino acid sequence: CSARRNRGGAKNIQYF.

This clonotype has a handful of counts. V gene TRBV5-1 combines with J gene TRBJ2-1; a possible D gene is TRBD1 (6 bases). Germline CDR1 reads SGHRS; CDR2 reads YFSETQ. V was trimmed by 4 bases and J by 0 bases, leaving 14 bases between them. The CDR3 spans 16 residues. For the CDR3, the DNA is TGCGCCAGCAGCGAACCCGGACAGTACTCCTACAATGAGCAGTTCTTC. This codes for CASSEPGQYSYNEQFF.

The V and J genes are TRBV6-2 or TRBV6-3 and TRBJ2-1, with TRBD1 matching 7 bases. The junction had 9 bases not matched to a gene; V was cut back by 5 bases and J by 8 bases. The CDR3 consists of 14 residues. Per germline, CDR1 MNHEY and CDR2 SVGEGT. The CDR3, as DNA: TGTGCCAGCAGTCACGGGGACAGCGGCGATGAGCAGTTCTTC. It specifies CASSHGDSGDEQFF.

This clonotype was seen more than once but under ten times. This rearrangement joins TRBV4-2 to TRBJ1-1; TRBD1 might be the D (5 bases). V was cut by 0 bases and J by 5 bases, with 13 bases left in between. The CDR3 is 15 residues long. The germline V gene encodes CDR1 LGHNA and CDR2 YNFKEQ. The CDR3 DNA follows: TGTGCCAGCAGCCAAGAAGGGACCCCAGTGACTGAAGCTTTCTTT. Protein: CASSQEGTPVTEAFF.